This T cell receptor beta chain was captured in a study of T-cell memory formation after mild COVID-19 (dated by TCRdb to the early 2020s). In the study overall: TCR sequence clusters from the two donors were largely donor specific. T-cell clones expanding and contracting after mild COVID-19 in two donors were tracked by longitudinal TCRalpha and TCRbeta repertoire sequencing. Two young, previously healthy adult volunteers made up the cohort, one male and one female.

Sequencing instrument: Illumina NovaSeq 6000. TCRalpha and TCRbeta cDNA libraries were constructed by 5'RACE with constant-segment primers, with sample barcodes and unique molecular identifiers being introduced. RNA was extracted from every sample with Trizol reagent. Library amplification was performed in two PCR steps, and a second sample barcode and Illumina TruSeq adapters were introduced in the second step. Libraries were sequenced on an Illumina NovaSeq with 2 x 150 bp paired-end reads. In the source study's methods: Reads were demultiplexed and collapsed into UMI-guided consensus sequences with migec v1.2.7. Using mixcr v2.1.11, the UMI consensuses were aligned to TRA and TRB V and J templates and assembled into clonotypes. Clonotypes were classified as expanded or contracted when called significant by both edgeR and NoisET, with noise models trained on biological replicates. For edgeR calls, a false discovery rate-adjusted p below 0.01 and a log2 fold-change threshold of 1 were applied. As an exploratory analysis of dynamics, max-normalized trajectories of the 1000 most abundant clonotypes were examined with PCA combined with hierarchical clustering. The CD4 or CD8 phenotype of responding clones was assigned using the separately sequenced CD4+ and CD8+ repertoires. Using fastp trimming at Q25 and MiXCR clonotype assembly, TCRdb reanalyzed the public sequencing data and kept in-frame beta chains. Rows with one shared CDR3 protein collapse into an entry with the most common genes and DNA. The V and J calls shown here were made by TCRdb, not taken from the authors' results. In all, the sample holds more than 200,000 distinct CDR3 sequences, and 16% of those were seen once. The ten largest clones take up around 3.7% of the sample.

CDR3 length: 14 amino acids, cysteine to phenylalanine. Of the read, only the CDR3 DNA is kept; its 42 bases are in frame from base 1. The germline V gene sets CDR1 to SNHLY and CDR2 to FYNNEI. The germline V end is reduced by 5 bases and the J end by 6 bases; junction bases left unmatched: 2. Remarks on this clonotype: Its antigen remains undetermined. No much larger clone exists at a distance of one base, and base qualities are not known.

What the authors observed across the whole study: Only two mild cases were covered by the study, and larger cohorts that include severe cases with pre-infection samples were considered necessary. Whether the second-wave clones peaking on day 37 were SARS-CoV-2 specific was not confirmed. From day 15 to 85, contracting clones showed balanced CD4/CD8 phenotypes, whereas a second wave of clones that expanded from day 15 to 37 leaned towards CD4+. Contracting CD4+ clones were found mainly in CM and EM memory subsets, while CD8+ clones were enriched in EMRA. The detection of some responding clones in pre-infection memory suggests that pre-existing cross-reactive memory T cells joined the SARS-CoV-2 response.

Ficoll-Paque density gradient centrifugation was used to isolate PBMCs. The rearranged chain carries TRBV2 and TRBJ2-2; the junction holds 11 bases that match TRBD1. This sequence originates from a man younger than 35 who had mild COVID-19 (a few samples of this study predate the infection). The sample titles of this study are shuffled in the database, so cell type and time point are left out; the donor was told from shared clones. Material: PBMCs or a T cell subset sorted from them (not recorded which). CDR3 loop: CASSTDRGPGELFF. The DNA is as follows: TGTGCCAGCAGTACGGACAGGGGGCCCGGGGAGCTGTTTTTT.